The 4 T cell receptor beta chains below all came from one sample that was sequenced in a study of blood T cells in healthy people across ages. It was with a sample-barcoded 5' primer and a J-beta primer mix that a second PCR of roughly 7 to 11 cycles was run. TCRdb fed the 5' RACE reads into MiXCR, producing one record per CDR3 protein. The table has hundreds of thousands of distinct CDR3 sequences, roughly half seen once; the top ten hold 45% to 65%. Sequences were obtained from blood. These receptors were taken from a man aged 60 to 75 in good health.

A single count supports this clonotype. CDR3 DNA sequence: TGCAGTGTCCCCCGGGATGGGGGCAAAAACATTCAGTACTTC. The encoded protein is CSVPRDGGKNIQYF. This chain links TRBV20-1 with TRBJ2-4; D is tentatively TRBD1 or TRBD2 (5 bases each). Trimming left V 7 bases short and J 3 bases short, with 16 bases between. The germline CDR1 and CDR2 sequences are DFQATT and SNEGSKA (reference sequence). The CDR3 sequence is 14 residues long.

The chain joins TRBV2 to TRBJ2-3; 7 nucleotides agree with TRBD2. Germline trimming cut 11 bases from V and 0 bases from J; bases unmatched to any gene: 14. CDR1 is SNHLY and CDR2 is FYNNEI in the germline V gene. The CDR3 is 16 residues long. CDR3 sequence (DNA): TGTGCCGCCATCCTCCGGGACTACTCTAGCACAGATACGCAGTATTTT. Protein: CAAILRDYSSTDTQYF. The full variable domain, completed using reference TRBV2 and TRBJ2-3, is EPEVTQTPSHQVTQMGQEVILRCVPISNHLYFYWYRQILGQKVEFLVSFYNNEISEKSEIFDDQFSVERPDGSNFTLKIRSTKLEDSAMYFCAAILRDYSSTDTQYFGPGTRLTVL.

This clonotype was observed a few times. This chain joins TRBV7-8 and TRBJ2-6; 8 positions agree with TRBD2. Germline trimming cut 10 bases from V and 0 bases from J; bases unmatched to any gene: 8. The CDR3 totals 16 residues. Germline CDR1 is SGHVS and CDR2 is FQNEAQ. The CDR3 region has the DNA TGTGCCACCGGGGGGGCAGCCACCTCTGGGGCCAACGTCCTGACTTTC. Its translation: CATGGAATSGANVLTF.

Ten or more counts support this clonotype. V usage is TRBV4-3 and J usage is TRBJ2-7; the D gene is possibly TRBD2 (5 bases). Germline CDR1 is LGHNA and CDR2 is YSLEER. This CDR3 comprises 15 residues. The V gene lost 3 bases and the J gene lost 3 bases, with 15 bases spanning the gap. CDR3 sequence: CASSQELVTYYEQYF. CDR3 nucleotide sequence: TGCGCCAGCAGCCAGGAACTAGTCACCTACTACGAGCAGTACTTC.